The 10 T cell receptor beta chains presented below share a single source sample, sequenced in a study of blood T cells in healthy people across ages (dated by TCRdb to about 2015). The library was built by means of 5' RACE. Sequencing took place on an Illumina HiSeq 2500. The second PCR ran for about 7 to 11 cycles and used a J-beta primer mix along with a sample-barcoded 5' primer. Using fastp trimming at Q25 and MiXCR clonotype assembly, TCRdb reanalyzed the public sequencing data and kept in-frame beta chains. Each entry is one CDR3 protein sequence, shown with its most common DNA and genes. The sample profile shows more than 450,000 distinct CDR3 sequences; about a quarter of them were found once. 3% to 4.5% of the sample belongs to the ten largest clones. The sample was also reused in another study, on T cells of mothers and their children.

Sequenced input: blood. These receptors were collected from a boy aged 2-15 years in good health.

The chain is built from TRBV7-9 and TRBJ1-5, with TRBD1 matching 9 bases. Germline values: CDR1 SEHNR, CDR2 FQNEAQ (reference sequence). With V trimmed by 3 bases and J by 2 bases, 8 bases remained unmatched. This CDR3 contains 17 residues. This CDR3 reads CASSFGTDRGGNQPQHF. As DNA, the CDR3 is TGTGCCAGCAGCTTTGGAACGGACAGGGGCGGCAATCAGCCCCAGCATTTT.

This clonotype was counted between two and nine times. This chain joins TRBV15 and TRBJ2-5; D is uncertain. Per germline, CDR1 LNHNV and CDR2 YYDKDF (reference sequence). V lost 9 bases, J lost 0 bases, and 14 bases lay in between. CDR3 length: 14 amino acids. DNA for the CDR3: TGTGCCACTAAATCGGACGAGTACCAAGAGACCCAGTACTTC. Translated, it gives CATKSDEYQETQYF.

This rearrangement joins TRBV20-1 to TRBJ2-7; 7 bases line up with TRBD2. The V gene's germline CDR1 is DFQATT and CDR2 SNEGSKA (reference sequence). J lost 3 bases, V lost 2 bases, and 4 bases had no gene match. The CDR3 has 13 amino acids. CDR3 protein: CSARRASGYEQYF. In DNA, the CDR3 is TGCAGTGCTAGAAGGGCTAGCGGCTACGAGCAGTACTTC.

The chain joins TRBV7-9 to TRBJ1-3; TRBD1 matches at 10 bases. CDR1 and CDR2 from the germline V gene are SEHNR and FQNEAQ (reference sequence). The V gene end was trimmed by 4 bases and the J gene end by 2 bases; junction bases not matched to a gene: 5. The CDR3 sequence is 16 residues long. The CDR3 protein is CASSSGTGVTGNTIYF. The DNA of the CDR3 is TGTGCCAGCAGCTCCGGGACAGGGGTTACTGGAAACACCATATATTTT. The full variable domain, with the rest looked up from reference TRBV7-9 and TRBJ1-3, is DTGVSQNPRHKITKRGQNVTFRCDPISEHNRLYWYRQTLGQGPEFLTYFQNEAQLEKSRLLSDRFSAERPKGSFSTLEIQRTEQGDSAMYLCASSSGTGVTGNTIYFGEGSWLTVV.

The J gene is TRBJ1-6, the V gene TRBV3-1; 7 positions agree with TRBD1. Germline CDR1 LGHDT, CDR2 YNNKEL (reference sequence). The V gene end was trimmed by 2 bases and the J gene end by 7 bases; junction bases not matched to a gene: 5. This CDR3 spans 15 amino acids. CDR3 nucleotides: TGTGCCAGCAGCCAATTGGCAGGGGGAAATTCACCCCTCCACTTT. Its protein is CASSQLAGGNSPLHF.

This clonotype was detected only a few times. V is TRBV4-3 and J is TRBJ2-7; 9 bases are a match to TRBD2. The J call may not be correct, given that the DNA end is closer to TRBJ2-1. Germline-derived CDR1 and CDR2 are LGHNA and YSLEER. The CDR3 has 16 residues. This CDR3 reads CASSPDRSGRPNEQFF. CDR3 DNA sequence: TGCGCCAGCAGCCCGGACCGGAGCGGGAGGCCCAATGAGCAGTTCTTC.

In this sample, this clonotype turned up once. The V gene is TRBV20-1, the J gene TRBJ2-7; tentative D call: TRBD1 (5 bases). This CDR3 has 14 amino acids. Trimming shortened V by 6 bases and J by 1 base, and 16 bases separated the two germline ends. Germline-derived CDR1 and CDR2 are DFQATT and SNEGSKA (reference sequence). CDR3 residues: CSAHNEGVSYEQYF. CDR3 nucleotide sequence: TGCAGTGCCCATAACGAAGGGGTGTCCTACGAGCAGTACTTC.

This clonotype occurred a few times. The gene calls are TRBV5-5 and TRBJ2-2; TRBD2 agrees at 10 bases. Germline V gene data show CDR1 as SGHKS and CDR2 as YYEKEE (reference sequence). The CDR3 loop spans 15 amino acids. V gave up 2 bases and J gave up 6 bases; unmatched junction bases: 4. Written as DNA, the CDR3 is TGTGCCAGCAGCTTCCTAGCGGGGGAGGCCGGGGAGCTGTTTTTT. Protein: CASSFLAGEAGELFF.

This chain uses TRBV7-2 with TRBJ2-5; D gene uncertain. V shed 2 bases and J shed 0 bases, with 7 bases lying between them. The germline V gene encodes CDR1 SGHTA and CDR2 FQGNSA. The CDR3 totals 14 residues. The CDR3 spells CASSLMRNQETQYF. The CDR3 DNA follows: TGTGCCAGCAGCTTAATGCGGAACCAAGAGACCCAGTACTTC. Based on the CDR3 plus reference TRBV7-2 and TRBJ2-5, the full variable domain is GAGVSQSPSNKVTEKGKDVELRCDPISGHTALYWYRQSLGQGLEFLIYFQGNSAPDKSGLPSDRFSAERTGGSVSTLTIQRTQQEDSAVYLCASSLMRNQETQYFGPGTRLLVL.

The chain links TRBV18 to TRBJ1-6, with 10 bases aligning to TRBD1. Germline V gene sequence: CDR1 KGHSH, CDR2 LQKENI. CDR3 size: 14 residues. Trimming cost V 6 bases and J 7 bases; bases outside gene matches: 3. As DNA, the CDR3 is TGTGCCAGCTCGACGACAGGGGGCAATTCACCCCTCCACTTT. Translated: CASSTTGGNSPLHF.